Listed below are T cell receptor beta chains from one sample, sequenced in a study of human T cells and chemical hapten exposure. TCRdb processed the RACE reads anew with MiXCR; each CDR3 protein has one entry. The sample carries 300,000 to 450,000 distinct CDR3 sequences, 5% to 6.5% recorded once. Here the sequenced sample was whole blood, taken in connection with sensitization to the hapten diphenylcyclopropenone (DPC). Every receptor here comes from a woman aged 18-35 years with alopecia areata. Some clones in this sample may be carry-over from other donors' samples. The CDR3 runs from the conserved cysteine through the conserved F or W. D genes are given only for firm matches. Size tells how often a clone was seen (once, few, many) or the class of an expanded clone, and some rows leave it out.

d_gene	j_gene	v_gene	abundance	CDR3nt	CDR3aa
-	TRBJ1-5	TRBV24-1	many	TGTGCCACCAGTGATTCTAATCAGCCCCAGCATTTT	CATSDSNQPQHF
-	TRBJ2-2	TRBV27	-	TGTGCCAGCAGTTTCGAGCGGGTGAACACCGGGGAGCTGTTTTTT	CASSFERVNTGELFF
-	TRBJ1-1	TRBV12-3/TRBV12-4	many	TGTGCCAGCAGTTTCCAAGTTTCGGACACTGAAGCTTTCTTT	CASSFQVSDTEAFF
-	TRBJ2-2	TRBV6-1	many	TGTGCCAGCAGTGAACCCCTTGGGAACACCGGGGAGCTGTTTTTT	CASSEPLGNTGELFF
-	TRBJ1-5	TRBV5-5	-	TGTGCCAGCAGCTTGGGAGCAAGGGGGGCCCGCGCCGGGCAGCCCCAGCATTTT	CASSLGARGARAGQPQHF
-	TRBJ2-7	TRBV5-1	many	TGCGCCAGCAGCTCCTCAAATAGCTACGAGCAGTACTTC	CASSSSNSYEQYF
TRBD1	TRBJ2-3	TRBV29-1	-	TGCAGCGTTGAATCTGCAGGGGGAGATACGCAGTATTTT	CSVESAGGDTQYF
-	TRBJ2-7	TRBV20-1	-	TGCAGTGCTAGAGCTTCGAGGGCCCAAGTCGTCGGCGAGCAGTACTTC	CSARASRAQVVGEQYF
-	TRBJ2-2	TRBV3-1	many	TGTGCCAGCAGCCCTCGGTCCGGGGAGCTGTTTTTT	CASSPRSGELFF
-	TRBJ2-7	TRBV5-1	many	TGCGCCAGCAGCTTGGCTTTGGGGGAACGGTACTTC	CASSLALGERYF
-	TRBJ2-4	TRBV7-9	many	TGTGCCAGCAGCTCCCAGGGCCACCCCTGGGGAAACATTCAGTACTTC	CASSSQGHPWGNIQYF
TRBD1	TRBJ2-7	TRBV4-3	-	TGCGCCAGCAGCCAACTCGGACAGGGGTTCGAGCAGTACTTC	CASSQLGQGFEQYF
-	TRBJ1-5	TRBV2	few	TGTGCCAGCAGTGAGTTACTAGGTGTGGGGCCCCAGCATTTT	CASSELLGVGPQHF
-	TRBJ1-4	TRBV7-6	-	TGTGCCAGCAGCTACAGTGTTGAAAAACTGTTTTTT	CASSYSVEKLFF
-	TRBJ1-6	TRBV20-1	many	TGCAGTGCTAAAGAGTTCACAGTTTCTCTCAAAAATTCACCCCTCCACTTT	CSAKEFTVSLKNSPLHF
-	TRBJ1-6	TRBV6-6	few	TGTGCCAGCAGTACCGCGACAGGAGAATATAATTCACCCCTCCACTTT	CASSTATGEYNSPLHF
TRBD1	TRBJ1-4	TRBV20-1	-	TGCAGTGCTCGCTGGACAGGGTCGGATGAAAAACTGTTTTTT	CSARWTGSDEKLFF
-	TRBJ1-2	TRBV29-1	few	TGCAGCGTTGTCAGCGGCGACGTACCGAACTATGGCTACACCTTC	CSVVSGDVPNYGYTF
-	TRBJ1-4	TRBV14	few	TGTGCCAGCAGCAGGGGCAGGGGAAAGGAAAAACTGTTTTTT	CASSRGRGKEKLFF
-	TRBJ1-4	TRBV7-9	few	TGTGCCAGCAGCTTAAATGTAGCAACTAATGAAAAACTGTTTTTT	CASSLNVATNEKLFF
TRBD1	TRBJ2-3	TRBV12-5	few	TGTGCTAGTGCCCGGGACAGGGCCACAGATACGCAGTATTTT	CASARDRATDTQYF
-	TRBJ2-1	TRBV7-2	many	TGTGCCAGCAGAGAGGACCTCGACAATGAGCAGTTCTTC	CASREDLDNEQFF
-	TRBJ1-1	TRBV5-1	many	TGCGCCAGCAGCTTGGCCGGTACTATGAACACTGAAGCTTTCTTT	CASSLAGTMNTEAFF
-	TRBJ2-5	TRBV25-1	many	TGTGCCAGCAGTCAACCCAATAGACAGAAAGAGACCCAGTACTTC	CASSQPNRQKETQYF
-	TRBJ2-5	TRBV7-2	many	TGTGCCAGCAGCCGAAGCAGGGACCAAGAGACCCAGTACTTC	CASSRSRDQETQYF
-	TRBJ1-2	TRBV4-2	many	TGTGCCAGCAGCCAAGAGACCAGGAGCTACACCTTC	CASSQETRSYTF
-	TRBJ2-2	TRBV5-1	-	TGCGCCAGCAGCTTGGTTTTGTCGCCAGAGGTGGAGGAGCTGTTTTTT	CASSLVLSPEVEELFF
-	TRBJ2-3	TRBV19	-	TGTGCCAGTAGTGTCCTAGCGAATACAGATACGCAGTATTTT	CASSVLANTDTQYF
-	TRBJ1-2	TRBV3-1	many	TGTGCCAGCTGGAGGGCAAACTATGGCTACACCTTC	CASWRANYGYTF
-	TRBJ2-7	TRBV28	many	TGTGCCAGCCTCGAGGCGTCCGGGGGATCCTACGAGCAGTACTTC	CASLEASGGSYEQYF
TRBD1	TRBJ2-7	TRBV27	few	TGTGCCAGCAGCAACCCGCCGGGACAGCTCTACGAGCAGTACTTC	CASSNPPGQLYEQYF
TRBD1	TRBJ2-7	TRBV12-3/TRBV12-4	-	TGTGCCAGCAGCCTGACAGGGAGAATAGGCGAGCAGTACTTC	CASSLTGRIGEQYF
TRBD1	TRBJ1-2	TRBV12-3/TRBV12-4	few	TGTGCCAGCACCTCAGGGGGCCGGGGCTACACCTTC	CASTSGGRGYTF
TRBD2	TRBJ2-1	TRBV6-6	-	TGTGCCAGTTTACCGGGTCTGGGAGGGTATGAGCAGTTCTTC	CASLPGLGGYEQFF
-	TRBJ2-7	TRBV7-3	few	TGTGCTAGCAGCTTGTATGGGACGGTTATGGGGTACGAGCAGTACTTC	CASSLYGTVMGYEQYF
-	TRBJ1-1	TRBV5-1	-	TGCGCCAGCAGCTTGGATTCAGGCCTGACTGAAGCTTTCTTT	CASSLDSGLTEAFF
-	TRBJ2-1	TRBV12-5	many	TGTGCTAGTGGTGCCCGGGAGTACGATGAGCAGTTCTTC	CASGAREYDEQFF
TRBD1	TRBJ2-7	TRBV6-5	few	TGTGCCAGCAGTTACTTAAAACCAGGGACAGGGGGCATCCACGAGCAGTACTTC	CASSYLKPGTGGIHEQYF
-	TRBJ2-3	TRBV7-9	-	TGTGCCAGCAGCTTACCCTCAGCGGATACGCAGTATTTT	CASSLPSADTQYF
TRBD1	TRBJ2-7	TRBV6-2/TRBV6-3	many	TGTGCCAGCACCCGGACAGGGCTCGGCGAGCAGTACTTC	CASTRTGLGEQYF
TRBD1	TRBJ1-1	TRBV27	few	TGTGCCAGTAGACGTAACAGGGGGAACACTGAAGCTTTCTTT	CASRRNRGNTEAFF
-	TRBJ1-5	TRBV4-2	-	TGTGCCAGCAGCCAAGAAACAGGAAGGCAGCCCCAGCATTTT	CASSQETGRQPQHF
-	TRBJ1-5	TRBV12-3/TRBV12-4	many	TGTGCCAGCAGTCGTACAGGGCACGGGAATCAGCCCCAGCATTTT	CASSRTGHGNQPQHF
-	TRBJ2-3	TRBV6-5	many	TGTGCCAGCAGTTCAAACCTCCCCCCCTCAGATACGCAGTATTTT	CASSSNLPPSDTQYF
-	TRBJ2-3	TRBV7-9	-	TGTGCCAGCCCCCCCCCCGGGAGCACAGATACGCAGTATTTT	CASPPPGSTDTQYF
-	TRBJ1-2	TRBV20-1	many	TGCAGTGCTATTGGACAGCTAGCTAACTATGGCTACACCTTC	CSAIGQLANYGYTF
-	TRBJ1-1	TRBV5-4	many	TGTGCCAGCAGCCGCTTTACCATCTTACCGATAGGACAGAGGAACACTGAAGCTTTCTTT	CASSRFTILPIGQRNTEAFF
TRBD2	TRBJ2-3	TRBV3-1	many	TGTGCCAGCAGCCACGTAAGCGGGGGCCTTCAGGATACGCAGTATTTT	CASSHVSGGLQDTQYF
-	TRBJ1-1	TRBV3-1	-	TGTGCCAGCAGCCAAGGCGACAGGTTATCTGAAGCTTTCTTT	CASSQGDRLSEAFF
-	TRBJ1-1	TRBV7-9	few	TGTGCCAGCAGCCGGGACGACATGAACACTGAAGCTTTCTTT	CASSRDDMNTEAFF
-	TRBJ1-3	TRBV12-3/TRBV12-4	few	TGTGCCAGCAGTCCTCCGGCAAAAGGAAACACCATATATTTT	CASSPPAKGNTIYF
TRBD2	TRBJ2-2	TRBV2	-	TGTGCCAGCAGCGCCCTCTTTGCGGGGGGTGCGAACACCGGGGAGCTGTTTTTT	CASSALFAGGANTGELFF
-	TRBJ2-3	TRBV12-3/TRBV12-4	many	TGTGCCAGTCTGACCCGGGGATGGGAAGGAGATACGCAGTATTTT	CASLTRGWEGDTQYF
-	TRBJ1-4	TRBV2	many	TGTGCCAGCAGTGAAGGGGTCGCATCAACTAATGAAAAACTGTTTTTT	CASSEGVASTNEKLFF